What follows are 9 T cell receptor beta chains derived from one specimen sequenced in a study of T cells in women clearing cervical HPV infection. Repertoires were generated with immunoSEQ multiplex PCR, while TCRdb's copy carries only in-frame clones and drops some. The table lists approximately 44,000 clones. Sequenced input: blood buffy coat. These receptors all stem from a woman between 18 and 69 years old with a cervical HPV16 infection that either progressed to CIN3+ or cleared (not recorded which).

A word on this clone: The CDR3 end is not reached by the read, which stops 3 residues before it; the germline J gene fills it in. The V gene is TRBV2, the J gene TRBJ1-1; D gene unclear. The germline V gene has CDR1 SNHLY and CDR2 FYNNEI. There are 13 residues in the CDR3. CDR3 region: CASRQEEGTGAFF. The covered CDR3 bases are TGTGCCAGCAGGCAGGAAGAGGGCACTGGG.

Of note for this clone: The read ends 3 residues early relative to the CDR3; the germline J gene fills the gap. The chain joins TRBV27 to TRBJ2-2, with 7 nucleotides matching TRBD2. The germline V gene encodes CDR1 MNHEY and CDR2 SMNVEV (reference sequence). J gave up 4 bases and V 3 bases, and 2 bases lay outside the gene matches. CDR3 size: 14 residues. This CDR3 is CASSFRLATGELFF. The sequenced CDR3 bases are TGTGCCAGCAGTTTTCGACTAGCCACCGGGGAG.

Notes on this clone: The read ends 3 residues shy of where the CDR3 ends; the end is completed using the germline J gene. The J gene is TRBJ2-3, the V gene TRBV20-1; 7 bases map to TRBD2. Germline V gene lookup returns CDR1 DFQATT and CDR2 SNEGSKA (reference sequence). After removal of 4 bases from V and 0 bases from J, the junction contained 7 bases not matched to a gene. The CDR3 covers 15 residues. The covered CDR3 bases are TGCAGTGCTACAAAATTAGCGGGTAGCACAGATACG. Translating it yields CSATKLAGSTDT. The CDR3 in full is CSATKLAGSTDTQYF.

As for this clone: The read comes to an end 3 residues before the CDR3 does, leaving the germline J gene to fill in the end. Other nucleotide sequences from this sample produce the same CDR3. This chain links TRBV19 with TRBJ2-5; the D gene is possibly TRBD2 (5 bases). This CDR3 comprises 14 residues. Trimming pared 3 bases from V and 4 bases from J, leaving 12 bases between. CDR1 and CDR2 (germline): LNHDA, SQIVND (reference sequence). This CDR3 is CASSILGSGETQYF. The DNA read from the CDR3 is TGTGCCAGTAGTATTTTAGGGAGCGGAGAGACC.

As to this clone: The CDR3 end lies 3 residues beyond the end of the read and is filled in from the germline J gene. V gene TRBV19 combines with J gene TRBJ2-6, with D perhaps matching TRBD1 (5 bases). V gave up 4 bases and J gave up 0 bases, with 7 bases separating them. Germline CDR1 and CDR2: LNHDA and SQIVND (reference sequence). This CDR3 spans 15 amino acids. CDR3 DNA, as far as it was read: TGTGCCAGTAGTAGCGACAGCTCTGGGGCCAACGTC. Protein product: CASSSDSSGANV. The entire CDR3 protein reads CASSSDSSGANVLTF.

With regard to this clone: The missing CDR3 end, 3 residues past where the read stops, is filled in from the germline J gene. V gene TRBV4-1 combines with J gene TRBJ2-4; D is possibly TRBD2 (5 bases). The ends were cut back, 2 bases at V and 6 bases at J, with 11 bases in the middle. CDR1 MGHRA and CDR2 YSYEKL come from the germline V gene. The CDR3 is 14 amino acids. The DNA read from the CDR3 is TGCGCCAGCAGCCAAACCGGTCGGGGAAACATT. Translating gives CASSQTGRGNI. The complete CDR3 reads CASSQTGRGNIQYF.

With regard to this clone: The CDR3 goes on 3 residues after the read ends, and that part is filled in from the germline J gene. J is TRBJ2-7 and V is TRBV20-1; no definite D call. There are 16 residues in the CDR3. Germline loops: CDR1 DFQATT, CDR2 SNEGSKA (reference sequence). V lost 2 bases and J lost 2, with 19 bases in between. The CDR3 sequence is CSARSTTLGGTYEQYF. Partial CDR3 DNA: TGCAGTGCTAGATCCACAACTCTAGGCGGAACCTACGAG.

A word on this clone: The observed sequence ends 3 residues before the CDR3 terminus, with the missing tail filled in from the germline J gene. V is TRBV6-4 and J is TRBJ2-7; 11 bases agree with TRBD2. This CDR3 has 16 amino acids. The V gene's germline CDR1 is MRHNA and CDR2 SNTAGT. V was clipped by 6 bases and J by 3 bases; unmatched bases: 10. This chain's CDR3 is CASRSSGLAERYEQYF. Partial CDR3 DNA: TGTGCCAGCAGGTCTTCGGGACTAGCGGAGCGCTACGAG.

The CDR3 loop is CAISEGGVAKNIQYF. The CDR3 bases that were read are TGTGCCATCAGTGAGGGCGGCGTAGCCAAAAACATT. The chain recombines TRBV10-3 with TRBJ2-4; no clear D gene. From the germline J gene comes the end of the CDR3, since the read stops 3 residues before it. This CDR3 has 15 residues. V dropped 2 bases and J dropped 0 bases, with 8 bases sitting between them. Per the germline V gene, CDR1 is ENHRY and CDR2 is SYGVKD.